A single sample is the source of the 17 T cell receptor beta chains below, sequenced in a study of CD8+CD57+ T cells in acquired aplastic anemia. Patients chosen for sequencing had shown CD8+CD57+ cell expansion by flow cytometry. CDR3 and TCR beta VDJ profiling relied on genomic DNA as the template. TCRdb reprocessed the reads via MiXCR and lists one record per CDR3 protein. The data show approximately 80,000 distinct CDR3 sequences, roughly three quarters seen once. Sample: sorted CD4+, CD8+, or CD8+CD57+ T cells (not recorded which) from PBMCs. The receptors come from a human donor with aplastic anemia.

This clonotype has just one count. In this CDR3 the conserved last residue, phenylalanine or tryptophan, is missing, so a read error is likely. The chain links TRBV19 to TRBJ2-1; 8 bases agree with TRBD2. The CDR3 consists of 19 residues. Germline loops: CDR1 LNHDA, CDR2 SQIVND (reference sequence). Trimming cost V 2 bases and J 8 bases; bases outside gene matches: 20. Here the CDR3 reads CASSISFTSGIMEVDEQFS. The CDR3 DNA reads as TGTGCCAGTAGTATAAGTTTCACTAGCGGCATAATGGAAGTAGATGAGCAGTTCTCC.

As for this clonotype: At one end, the junction sequence differs from germline, possibly due to a read error. The chain combines TRBV11-1 with TRBJ1-2; 8 nucleotides agree with TRBD1. In germline, CDR1 is SGHAT, CDR2 FQDESV (reference sequence). The CDR3 has 14 residues. DNA of the CDR3: TGTGCCAGCAGCTCTTGGACAGGGATAGGAGGCTACTCCTTC. Protein: CASSSWTGIGGYSF.

The chain joins TRBV7-9 to TRBJ1-6, with D possibly being TRBD1 (6 bases). This CDR3 has 15 residues. Germline V lookup: CDR1 SEHNR, CDR2 FQNEAQ (reference sequence). V lost 1 base and J lost 11, with 15 bases in between. The CDR3 DNA reads TGTGCCAGCAGCTTAGATTGGCTGGGGGGGCCACCCCTCCACTTT. Its translation: CASSLDWLGGPPLHF.

Here the CDR3 reads CATSDFTRDQETQYF. CDR3 nucleotide sequence: TGTGCCACCAGTGATTTTACCAGGGACCAAGAGACCCAGTACTTC. J is TRBJ2-5 and V is TRBV24-1, with D maybe TRBD1 (5 bases). Trimming pared 1 base from V and 0 bases from J, leaving 8 bases between. Germline CDR1 reads KGHDR; CDR2 reads SFDVKD. This CDR3 spans 15 amino acids.

The chain employs TRBV24-1 and TRBJ1-1; TRBD1 is a possible D gene (5 bases). CDR1 KGHDR and CDR2 SFDVKD come from the germline V gene. V lost 5 bases and J lost 5, with 8 bases in between. This CDR3 contains 12 residues. CDR3 residues: CATSGQGTEAFF. The CDR3 DNA sequence: TGTGCCACCAGTGGCCAGGGTACTGAAGCTTTCTTT.

The chain links TRBV10-3 to TRBJ2-1; no clear D gene. With 10 bases removed from V and 8 bases from J, the gap between germline ends came to 15 bases. CDR1 and CDR2 (germline): ENHRY, SYGVKD. The CDR3 runs to 12 residues. CDR3 residues: CATRSEYDEQFF. CDR3 sequence (DNA): TGTGCCACCCGATCCGAGTACGATGAGCAGTTCTTC.

This clonotype was observed once. This sequence joins TRBV7-8 and TRBJ1-2; D uncertain. V was cut by 3 bases and J by 7 bases, with 12 bases left in between. Germline V gives CDR1 SGHVS, CDR2 FQNEAQ. The CDR3 extends over 13 amino acids. CDR3 sequence reads: CASSFDHWGGYTF. The CDR3 nucleotides read TGTGCCAGCAGCTTTGATCATTGGGGTGGCTACACCTTC.

The chain couples TRBV19 to TRBJ2-7, with TRBD1 identical over 9 bases. With V trimmed by 3 bases and J by 1 base, 1 base remained unmatched. CDR1 and CDR2 (germline): LNHDA, SQIVND (reference sequence). The CDR3 is made up of 14 amino acids. CDR3 coding DNA: TGTGCCAGTAGTATGGGGACAGGGTCCTACGAGCAGTACTTC. Translation gives CASSMGTGSYEQYF.

This clonotype appeared a few times. This rearrangement joins TRBV7-8 to TRBJ2-7, with 8 nucleotides matching TRBD1. V lost 1 base and J lost 1; bases outside the gene matches: 0. Germline lookup yields CDR1 SGHVS and CDR2 FQNEAQ. The CDR3 sequence is 14 residues long. CDR3 bases: TGTGCCAGCAGCTTAGGGGACAGGTCCTACGAGCAGTACTTC. Translating gives CASSLGDRSYEQYF.

In nucleotides, the CDR3 is TGTGCCACCAGCAGAGGTGGGACAGAGAAGTACGAGCAGTACTTC. Translated: CATSRGGTEKYEQYF. This chain joins TRBV15 and TRBJ2-7; TRBD1 aligns across 7 bases. The length of the CDR3 is 15 residues. In germline, CDR1 is LNHNV, CDR2 YYDKDF (reference sequence). Losses at the gene ends were 1 base for V and 4 bases for J; bases not matched to a gene: 7.

The chain carries TRBV7-9 and TRBJ1-1; no clear D. Germline V gene data show CDR1 as SEHNR and CDR2 as FQNEAQ (reference sequence). The CDR3 contains 13 residues. The ends were cut back, 2 bases at V and 0 bases at J, with 4 bases in the middle. The CDR3 loop reads CASSLWVNTEAFF. In nucleotides, the CDR3 is TGTGCCAGCAGCTTATGGGTGAACACTGAAGCTTTCTTT.

This clonotype was observed a single time. The chain uses TRBV2 and TRBJ1-6; D remains ambiguous. This CDR3 is 13 amino acids long. Trimming left V 4 bases short and J 10 bases short, with 11 bases between. CDR1 is SNHLY, CDR2 FYNNEI, per germline. The CDR3: CASSGVGFSPLHF. Written as DNA, the CDR3 is TGTGCCAGCAGTGGGGTAGGGTTCTCACCCCTCCACTTT.

This rearrangement joins TRBV19 to TRBJ2-7; the match to TRBD2 covers 11 bases. CDR3 length: 14 amino acids. CDR1 and CDR2 (germline): LNHDA, SQIVND (reference sequence). The V and J ends lost 3 bases and 3 bases, in that order; junction bases with no gene match: 1. The CDR3 here is CASSMTSGNYEQYF. CDR3 nucleotides: TGTGCCAGTAGTATGACTAGCGGGAACTACGAGCAGTACTTC.

This clonotype has only a few counts. The V and J genes are TRBV7-9 and TRBJ2-6; D might be TRBD1 (6 bases). V lost 5 bases, J lost 4 bases, and 12 bases lay in between. The CDR3 covers 15 residues. The germline V gene encodes CDR1 SEHNR and CDR2 FQNEAQ (reference sequence). The CDR3 spells CASSARGTGANVLTF. CDR3 DNA: TGTGCCAGCAGCGCTAGGGGGACCGGGGCCAACGTCCTGACTTTC.

This clonotype was counted only a few times. The chain carries TRBV11-1 and TRBJ2-5; 11 nucleotides align to TRBD2. The CDR3 runs 18 residues. The J segment lost 3 bases and the V segment lost 5 bases, leaving 14 bases of the junction unmatched. Germline values: CDR1 SGHAT, CDR2 FQDESV (reference sequence). The CDR3 nucleotides read TGTGCCAGCAGCAAAACTGGACAAGGACTAGCGGGCAAAGAGACCCAGTACTTC. This encodes CASSKTGQGLAGKETQYF.

As to this clonotype: One end of the junction does not line up with germline, which may come from a read error. The chain has TRBV2 and TRBJ2-7; TRBD2 matches 8 bases. This CDR3 region has 14 residues. Germline V gene lookup returns CDR1 SNHLY and CDR2 FYNNEI. CDR3 protein: CASSRDGSGGKQYF. The CDR3 DNA reads as TGCGCCAGCAGCAGAGACGGTTCGGGGGGGAAGCAGTACTTC.

The CDR3 DNA is TGTGCCAGCAGCTTGGCCGATAGCGGGGGGGCGACAGATACGCAGTATTTT. Encoded protein: CASSLADSGGATDTQYF. The V gene is TRBV5-4, the J gene TRBJ2-3, with TRBD2 identical over 11 bases. The CDR3 is made up of 17 amino acids. V dropped 0 bases and J dropped 3; count of bases not matched to a gene: 6. CDR1 is SGHNT, CDR2 YYREEE, per germline (reference sequence). Variable domain in full (rest from reference TRBV5-4 and TRBJ2-3): ETGVTQSPTHLIKTRGQQVTLRCSSQSGHNTVSWYQQALGQGPQFIFQYYREEENGRGNFPPRFSGLQFPNYSSELNVNALELDDSALYLCASSLADSGGATDTQYFGPGTRLTVL.